One sample yielded the 10 T cell receptor beta chains listed below, sequenced in a study of beta chain features in type 1 diabetes (dated by TCRdb to the late 2010s). The method behind the library was the immunoSEQ multiplex PCR assay. The entire amount of isolated RNA was reverse transcribed using the High Capacity cDNA Reverse Transcription Kit, so the sequenced TCRB transcripts were expressed ones. TCRdb provides this immuneACCESS table in a form limited to in-frame rearrangements. Some clones are lacking; in checked studies, under half of them reflect an unresolved V gene, and why the rest are absent is not known. For this sample the table gives a few hundred thousand clones, of which about 25% were detected only once. The top ten constitute 3.5% to 4% of the sample. Sample: central memory CD4+ T cells from blood. The receptors shown here come from a man younger than 40 in good health.

This CDR3 is CSAVTDTQYF. The DNA of the CDR3 is TGCAGTGCGGTGACAGATACGCAGTATTTT. This rearrangement joins TRBV20-1 to TRBJ2-3; D is unclear. CDR1 and CDR2 (germline): DFQATT, SNEGSKA (reference sequence). V was trimmed by 6 bases and J by 3 bases, leaving 4 bases between them. The CDR3 consists of 10 residues.

In this sample, this clone turned up many times. The V and J genes are TRBV6-5 and TRBJ2-2; possibly TRBD2 for D (6 bases). Germline V gene lookup returns CDR1 MNHEY and CDR2 SVGAGI. CDR3 size: 10 residues. Trimming left V 6 bases short and J 15 bases short, with 11 bases between. In DNA, the CDR3 is TGTGCCAGCAGGAGTGGGAGGATGTTTTTT. Translation: CASRSGRMFF.

This clone was picked up a small number of times. J is TRBJ2-2 and V is TRBV6-1, with 7 bases identical to TRBD2. J gave up 4 bases and V 6 bases, and 8 bases lay outside the gene matches. This CDR3 comprises 15 residues. Germline CDR1 is MNHNS and CDR2 is SASEGT. The CDR3 here is CASSGGSTGTGELFF. DNA of the CDR3: TGTGCCAGCAGCGGGGGGTCCACGGGCACCGGGGAGCTGTTTTTT.

The V gene is TRBV29-1, the J gene TRBJ2-3; 7 bases fit TRBD1. Per the germline V gene, CDR1 is SQVTM and CDR2 is ANQGSEA. This CDR3 has 12 amino acids. V gave up 8 bases and J gave up 4 bases; unmatched junction bases: 6. The CDR3 region has the DNA TGCAGCTTTAAACAGGGGTCAGATACGCAGTATTTT. Amino acid sequence: CSFKQGSDTQYF.

This clone has more than one count but fewer than ten. This chain links TRBV18 with TRBJ2-5, with D uncertain. With 2 bases removed from V and 5 bases from J, the gap between germline ends came to 6 bases. CDR3 length: 12 residues. The germline gives CDR1 KGHSH, CDR2 LQKENI. The CDR3 sequence is CASSPNRETQYF. CDR3 bases: TGTGCCAGCTCACCAAACCGGGAGACCCAGTACTTC.

This clone was observed a few times. This chain links TRBV7-9 with TRBJ1-5; 7 bases align to TRBD1. CDR1 SEHNR and CDR2 FQNEAQ come from the germline V gene (reference sequence). The trim removed 4 bases at V and 3 bases at J, leaving 3 bases unmatched. The CDR3 has 14 residues. The CDR3 coding sequence is TGTGCCAGCAGCTCAGGGACAGACAATCAGCCCCAGCATTTT. Its translation is CASSSGTDNQPQHF. Complete variable domain (other parts from reference TRBV7-9 and TRBJ1-5): DTGVSQNPRHKITKRGQNVTFRCDPISEHNRLYWYRQTLGQGPEFLTYFQNEAQLEKSRLLSDRFSAERPKGSFSTLEIQRTEQGDSAMYLCASSSGTDNQPQHFGDGTRLSIL.

This clone occurred a few times. The chain employs TRBV18 and TRBJ2-3, with D uncertain. The V end lost 0 bases, the J end lost 5 bases, and 6 bases lay between the germline ends. The CDR3 covers 13 residues. Per the germline V gene, CDR1 is KGHSH and CDR2 is LQKENI. The CDR3 region is CASSPPSVDTQYF. For the CDR3, the DNA is TGTGCCAGCTCACCACCGAGTGTAGATACGCAGTATTTT.

At least ten counts were recorded for this clone. This rearrangement joins TRBV10-3 to TRBJ2-3; D possibly corresponds to TRBD2 (7 bases). This CDR3 has 13 amino acids. Germline loops: CDR1 ENHRY, CDR2 SYGVKD. V was shortened by 10 bases and J by 5 bases, with 16 bases between the two germline ends. The CDR3 DNA is TGTGCCACCGCGAGGGGAGGGGGAGATACGCAGTATTTT. Amino acids: CATARGGGDTQYF.

This chain connects TRBV13 to TRBJ2-3; perhaps TRBD2 as D (5 bases). The germline CDR1 and CDR2 sequences are PRHDT and FYEKMQ (reference sequence). Between the trimmed V and J ends, which lost 4 bases and 2 bases, there was a span of 13 bases. The CDR3 contains 15 residues. The CDR3: CASSSSSTATDTQYF. In DNA form, the CDR3 reads TGTGCCAGCAGCTCCTCTAGCACAGCCACAGATACGCAGTATTTT.

The CDR3 reads CASSLLLISPLHF. The CDR3 DNA sequence: TGTGCCAGCAGCTTACTTTTAATCTCACCCCTCCACTTT. J is TRBJ1-6 and V is TRBV11-2; the D is unclear. Looked up from germline, CDR1 is SGHAT and CDR2 is FQNNGV. Trimming took off 2 bases at V and 10 bases at J, with 9 bases between the two ends. The CDR3 sequence is 13 residues long. Full variable domain (rest looked up from reference TRBV11-2 and TRBJ1-6): EAGVAQSPRYKIIEKRQSVAFWCNPISGHATLYWYQQILGQGPKLLIQFQNNGVVDDSQLPKDRFSAERLKGVDSTLKIQPAKLEDSAVYLCASSLLLISPLHFGNGTRLTVT.